This T cell receptor (beta chain) derives from a study of brain metastases from non-small cell lung cancer. Trimming left V 0 bases short and J 5 bases short, with 5 bases between. The CDR3 extends over 13 amino acids. CDR1 SGDLS and CDR2 YYNGEE come from the germline V gene. Sequencing was performed with immunoSEQ multiplex PCR; in TCRdb, only in-frame clones are kept and a portion is missing. Of 460 or so clones in the sample, 85% to 90% were seen once. This rearrangement joins TRBV9 to TRBJ1-4; D is unresolved. Sequencing was performed on tumor-adjacent normal tissue. The clonotype was recovered from a donor aged 40 or older with non-small cell lung cancer. The DNA for the CDR3 is TGTGCCAGCAGCGTAGACCAGAATGAAAAACTGTTTTTT. Translated: CASSVDQNEKLFF.